The 19 T cell receptor beta chains given below trace back to one sample, sequenced in a study of blood T cell repertoires in COVID-19. The table came from immunoSEQ multiplex PCR; TCRdb's copy has only in-frame clones and leaves some out. The sample has 300,000 to 350,000 clones; about 87% are singletons. The sequenced sample was peripheral blood. The source is a man between 25 and 39 years old with COVID-19, enrolled during active disease.

This clone occurred once. The genes are TRBV5-6 and TRBJ2-4; D unclear. This CDR3 region has 14 residues. Trimming stripped 6 bases from V and 6 bases from J, with 16 bases between. The germline V gene has CDR1 SGHDT and CDR2 YYEEEE. In nucleotides, the CDR3 is TGTGCCAGCAACTCTCCCGTTTTTGGAAACATTCAGTACTTC. Translating gives CASNSPVFGNIQYF.

The CDR3 loop is CASSQDGGGTANEKLFF. The CDR3 region has the DNA TGTGCCAGCAGCCAAGATGGCGGGGGGACAGCTAATGAAAAACTGTTTTTT. The V call is TRBV4-2, the J call TRBJ1-4; 7 bases are shared with TRBD1. There are 17 residues in the CDR3. Germline lookup yields CDR1 LGHNA and CDR2 YNFKEQ. The J segment lost 3 bases and the V segment lost 0 bases, leaving 7 bases of the junction unmatched.

The chain carries TRBV5-4 and TRBJ2-3, with unresolved D. The CDR3 runs 12 residues. The V end lost 0 bases, the J end lost 3 bases, and 2 bases lay between the germline ends. The germline V gene has CDR1 SGHNT and CDR2 YYREEE (reference sequence). CDR3 bases: TGTGCCAGCAGCTTGGTAACAGATACGCAGTATTTT. Residues: CASSLVTDTQYF.

In its sample, this clone was seen once. The chain links TRBV5-6 to TRBJ2-1; possible D gene TRBD2, 7 bases. The CDR3 spans 16 residues. V was clipped by 0 bases and J by 3 bases, with 13 bases between them. Germline V gene sequence: CDR1 SGHDT, CDR2 YYEEEE. The CDR3 spells CASSLAGGRFYNEQFF. CDR3 bases: TGTGCCAGCAGCTTGGCGGGGGGCCGATTCTACAATGAGCAGTTCTTC.

This clone was detected only once. V usage is TRBV4-3 and J usage is TRBJ2-6; D is possibly TRBD1 (5 bases). This CDR3 is built from 17 residues. The germline V and J ends were trimmed by 0 bases and 1 base, with 10 bases remaining between them. Germline CDR1 is LGHNA and CDR2 is YSLEER. The CDR3, as DNA: TGCGCCAGCAGCCAAGAAGGTGGGGCTTCTGGGGCCAACGTCCTGACTTTC. Translation gives CASSQEGGASGANVLTF.

V is TRBV19 and J is TRBJ2-1; TRBD2 matches at 10 bases. The V gene end was trimmed by 5 bases and the J gene end by 1 base; junction bases not matched to a gene: 8. Germline-derived CDR1 and CDR2 are LNHDA and SQIVND (reference sequence). The CDR3 has 17 amino acids. CDR3 residues: CASSPTSGRYSYNEQFF. CDR3 in DNA: TGTGCCAGTAGTCCGACTAGCGGGCGGTATTCCTACAATGAGCAGTTCTTC.

V is TRBV7-3 and J is TRBJ1-1, with 9 bases aligning to TRBD1. The germline V gene has CDR1 SGHTA and CDR2 FQGTGA. This CDR3 comprises 15 residues. J was trimmed by 4 bases and V by 3 bases; bases with no gene match: 6. CDR3 in DNA: TGTGCCAGCAGCTTCCAGGGGACAGGGACCACTGAAGCTTTCTTT. This codes for CASSFQGTGTTEAFF. Full variable domain (remainder filled in from reference TRBV7-3 and TRBJ1-1): GAGVSQTPSNKVTEKGKYVELRCDPISGHTALYWYRQSLGQGPEFLIYFQGTGAADDSGLPNDRFFAVRPEGSVSTLKIQRTERGDSAVYLCASSFQGTGTTEAFFGQGTRLTVV.

This sequence joins TRBV9 and TRBJ2-7; 7 bases fit TRBD2. This CDR3 comprises 14 residues. The germline V gene encodes CDR1 SGDLS and CDR2 YYNGEE. V was pared by 3 bases and J by 6 bases, with 9 bases of the junction left unmatched. The CDR3 reads CASSETSASFEQYF. The CDR3 bases are TGTGCCAGCAGCGAAACTAGCGCCAGTTTCGAGCAGTACTTC.

This rearrangement joins TRBV9 to TRBJ2-1, with 13 nucleotides matching TRBD2. Germline CDR1 and CDR2: SGDLS and YYNGEE. After removal of 3 bases from V and 8 bases from J, the junction contained 8 bases not matched to a gene. The CDR3 loop spans 16 amino acids. Written as DNA, the CDR3 is TGTGCCAGCAGCGCAAGACTAGCGGGGGGTGTGGATGAGCAGTTCTTC. Amino acids: CASSARLAGGVDEQFF.

The chain has TRBV7-3 and TRBJ2-3; D uncertain. The germline CDR1 and CDR2 sequences are SGHTA and FQGTGA. There are 15 residues in the CDR3. Trimming cost V 2 bases and J 3 bases, with 12 bases left between them. The CDR3 reads CASSLRRQETDTQYF. The CDR3 DNA is TGTGCCAGCAGCTTACGTCGGCAGGAAACAGATACGCAGTATTTT.

The V and J genes are TRBV4-1 and TRBJ1-2, with 7 bases identical to TRBD1. The CDR3 loop spans 13 amino acids. Germline V gene lookup returns CDR1 MGHRA and CDR2 YSYEKL. The V segment lost 5 bases and the J segment 3 bases; nucleotides outside the gene matches: 3. As DNA, the CDR3 is TGCGCCAGCAGCTTCGACAGGGACTATGGCTACACCTTC. Amino acid sequence: CASSFDRDYGYTF.

The V gene is TRBV19, the J gene TRBJ2-3, with 10 bases that match TRBD2. The junction had 5 bases not matched to a gene; V was cut back by 5 bases and J by 3 bases. Germline V gene sequence: CDR1 LNHDA, CDR2 SQIVND (reference sequence). This CDR3 has 15 amino acids. CDR3 nucleotides: TGTGCCAGTAGTTCCCAGCGGGAGGGTACAGATACGCAGTATTTT. Protein: CASSSQREGTDTQYF.

This clone appeared a few times. The genes are TRBV19 and TRBJ1-5; TRBD1 might be the D (5 bases). CDR1 and CDR2 from the germline V gene are LNHDA and SQIVND (reference sequence). The CDR3 has 15 residues. Trimming removed 2 bases from V and 6 bases from J, with 14 bases in between. CDR3 amino acids: CASSIKDRGSQPQHF. The CDR3 region has the DNA TGTGCCAGTAGTATAAAGGATAGGGGAAGTCAGCCCCAGCATTTT.

CDR3 in amino acids: CASSQDRGTGSFGTEAFF. In nucleotides, the CDR3 is TGCGCCAGCAGCCAAGATAGAGGGACAGGGTCTTTTGGCACTGAAGCTTTCTTT. The J gene is TRBJ1-1, the V gene TRBV4-1; TRBD1 agrees at 9 bases. Germline values: CDR1 MGHRA, CDR2 YSYEKL. The trim removed 0 bases at V and 4 bases at J, leaving 12 bases unmatched. The CDR3 totals 18 residues.

This chain joins TRBV27 and TRBJ1-6; no clear D. This CDR3 contains 15 residues. CDR1 is MNHEY and CDR2 is SMNVEV in the germline V gene (reference sequence). V was trimmed by 7 bases and J by 9 bases, leaving 19 bases between them. Here the CDR3 DNA reads TGTGCCAGCACCTCCCTCGGGGTGTTCCGTTCACCCCTCCACTTT. It yields the protein CASTSLGVFRSPLHF.

The chain links TRBV11-2 to TRBJ2-7; unclear D gene. The V gene lost 7 bases and the J gene lost 2 bases, with 12 bases spanning the gap. Germline V gives CDR1 SGHAT, CDR2 FQNNGV. The CDR3 is made up of 13 amino acids. CDR3 amino acids: CASTEFAPYEQYF. As DNA, the CDR3 is TGTGCCAGCACTGAGTTCGCCCCCTACGAGCAGTACTTC.

This chain links TRBV6-2 or TRBV6-3 with TRBJ1-2, with TRBD1 matching over 7 bases. Germline CDR1 MNHEY, CDR2 SVGEGT. V lost 0 bases and J lost 6; bases outside the gene matches: 10. CDR3 length: 16 residues. CDR3 sequence reads: CASSYSGDRRFHGYTF. The CDR3 DNA reads TGTGCCAGCAGTTACTCGGGGGACAGAAGGTTCCATGGCTACACCTTC.

This chain links TRBV5-4 with TRBJ2-7; D might be TRBD1 (6 bases). Trimming took 3 bases from V and 0 from J, leaving 10 bases between them. The CDR3 has 14 residues. Germline V gene sequence: CDR1 SGHNT, CDR2 YYREEE (reference sequence). DNA of the CDR3: TGTGCCAGCAGCTCCTACAGGGACTCCTACGAGCAGTACTTC. It translates to CASSSYRDSYEQYF. Using reference TRBV5-4 and TRBJ2-7 for the parts outside the CDR3, the full variable domain is ETGVTQSPTHLIKTRGQQVTLRCSSQSGHNTVSWYQQALGQGPQFIFQYYREEENGRGNFPPRFSGLQFPNYSSELNVNALELDDSALYLCASSSYRDSYEQYFGPGTRLTVT.

This rearrangement joins TRBV7-3 to TRBJ2-1; D is possibly TRBD1 (6 bases). This CDR3 comprises 14 residues. V gave up 5 bases and J gave up 5 bases, with 13 bases separating them. Germline loops: CDR1 SGHTA, CDR2 FQGTGA. In nucleotides, the CDR3 is TGTGCCAGCAGCCCCCAGGGACAAGACAATGAGCAGTTCTTC. Its translation: CASSPQGQDNEQFF.